This T cell receptor beta chain was recovered during a study of shared clonotypes between healthy human individuals. The study, taken as a whole, reports: Among non-shared clonotypes, generation probabilities were lower than among those shared by all four donors.

A remark on this clone: Its cognate antigen is unknown.

Per the study methods: Filtering differed since immunoSEQ provided only junctions, with no quality scores. Data came from immunoSEQ multiplex PCR; TCRdb stores just in-frame clones and leaves some out. V, J and clone size are those of that table, while D and trimming were read from the DNA. This sample yields 2.3 million or so clones, of which 85% to 95% are seen a single time; 0.39% belongs to the top ten. The CDR3 spans 15 residues. V was clipped by 2 bases and J by 4 bases, with 14 bases between them. Germline loops: CDR1 MNHEY, CDR2 SMNVEV (reference sequence). Sequenced material: naive CD4+ T cells from PBMCs. Subset: CD45RA+ positively selected. This receptor was obtained from a man aged 18 to 29 in good health. Some clones in this sample may be carry-over from other donors' samples. The rearrangement joins TRBV27 to TRBJ2-5, with a tentative D call TRBD1 (6 bases). The chain's CDR3 is CASSLTAGAGETQYF. CDR3 nucleotide sequence: TGTGCCAGCAGTTTAACGGCAGGGGCGGGAGAGACCCAGTACTTC.